This T cell receptor (beta chain) appears in the sequencing data of a study of blood T cell repertoires in COVID-19. Clones were sequenced by immunoSEQ multiplex PCR, and TCRdb holds only the in-frame ones, with some missing. The top ten clones hold over 1% of a sample with almost 300,000 clones, around 84% of them seen once. This clonotype was sampled from a man aged 65-85 years with acute or convalescent COVID-19. Sequenced input: peripheral blood.

The CDR3 here is CASSVDRVGEAFF. Written as DNA, the CDR3 is TGTGCCAGCAGCGTGGACAGGGTAGGTGAAGCTTTCTTT. The V call is TRBV4-2, the J call TRBJ1-1; 8 nucleotides align to TRBD1. CDR3 length equals 13 residues. V trimming: 5 bases; J trimming: 7 bases; junction bases outside the gene matches: 6. Germline V gene sequence: CDR1 LGHNA, CDR2 YNFKEQ.